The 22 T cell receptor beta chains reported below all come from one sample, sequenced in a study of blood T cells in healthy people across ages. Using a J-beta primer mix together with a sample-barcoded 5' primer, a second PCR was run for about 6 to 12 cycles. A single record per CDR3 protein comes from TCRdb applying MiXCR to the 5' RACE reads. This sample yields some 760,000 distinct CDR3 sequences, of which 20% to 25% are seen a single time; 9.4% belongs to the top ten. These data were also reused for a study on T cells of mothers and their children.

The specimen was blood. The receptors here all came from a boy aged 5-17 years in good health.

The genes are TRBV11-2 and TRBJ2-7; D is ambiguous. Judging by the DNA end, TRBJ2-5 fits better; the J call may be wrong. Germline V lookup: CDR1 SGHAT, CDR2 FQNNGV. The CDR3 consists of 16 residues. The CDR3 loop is CASSLIAAISRETQYF. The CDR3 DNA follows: TGTGCCAGCAGCTTAATAGCCGCCATTTCGAGAGAGACCCAGTACTTC.

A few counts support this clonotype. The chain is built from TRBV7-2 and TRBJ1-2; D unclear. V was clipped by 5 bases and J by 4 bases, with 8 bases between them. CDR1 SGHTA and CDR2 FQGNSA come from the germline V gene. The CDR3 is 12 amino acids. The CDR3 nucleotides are TGTGCCAGCAGCCGAGACACCTATGGCTACACCTTC. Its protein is CASSRDTYGYTF.

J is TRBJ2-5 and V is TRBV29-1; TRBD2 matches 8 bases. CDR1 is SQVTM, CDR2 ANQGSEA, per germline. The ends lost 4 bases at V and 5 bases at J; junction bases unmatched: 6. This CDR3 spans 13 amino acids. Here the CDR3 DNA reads TGCAGCGTTGGCGGGAGGCTACGGGAGACCCAGTACTTC. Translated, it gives CSVGGRLRETQYF.

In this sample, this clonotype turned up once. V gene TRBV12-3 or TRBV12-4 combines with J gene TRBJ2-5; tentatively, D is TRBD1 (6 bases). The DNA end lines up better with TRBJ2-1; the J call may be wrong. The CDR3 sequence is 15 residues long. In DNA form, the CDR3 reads TGTGCCAGCAGCCTACAGGGTTGGGGATACGATGAGCAGTTCTTC. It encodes CASSLQGWGYDEQFF.

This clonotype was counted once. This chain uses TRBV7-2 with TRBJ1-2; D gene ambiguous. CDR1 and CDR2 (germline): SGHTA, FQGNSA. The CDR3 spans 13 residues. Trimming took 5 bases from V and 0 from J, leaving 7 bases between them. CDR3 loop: CASSTDPNYGYTF. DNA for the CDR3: TGTGCCAGCAGCACGGATCCTAACTATGGCTACACCTTC.

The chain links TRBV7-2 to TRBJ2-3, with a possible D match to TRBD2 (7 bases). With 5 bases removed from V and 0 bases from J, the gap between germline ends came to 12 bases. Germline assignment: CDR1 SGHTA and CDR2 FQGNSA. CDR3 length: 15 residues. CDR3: CASSLRGLSTDTQYF. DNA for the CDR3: TGTGCCAGCAGCCTGCGGGGGCTTAGCACAGATACGCAGTATTTT.

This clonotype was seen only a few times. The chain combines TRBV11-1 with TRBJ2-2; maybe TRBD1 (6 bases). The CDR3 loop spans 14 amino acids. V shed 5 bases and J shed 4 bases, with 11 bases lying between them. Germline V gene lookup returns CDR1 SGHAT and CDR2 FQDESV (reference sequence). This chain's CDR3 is CASSTTGFTGELFF. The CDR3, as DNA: TGTGCCAGCAGCACGACAGGTTTCACCGGGGAGCTGTTTTTT.

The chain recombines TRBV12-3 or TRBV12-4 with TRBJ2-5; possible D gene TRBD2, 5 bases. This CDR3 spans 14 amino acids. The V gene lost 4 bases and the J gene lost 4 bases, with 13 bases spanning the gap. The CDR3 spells CASSSYPEGETQYF. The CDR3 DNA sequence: TGTGCCAGCAGTTCCTACCCAGAGGGAGAGACCCAGTACTTC.

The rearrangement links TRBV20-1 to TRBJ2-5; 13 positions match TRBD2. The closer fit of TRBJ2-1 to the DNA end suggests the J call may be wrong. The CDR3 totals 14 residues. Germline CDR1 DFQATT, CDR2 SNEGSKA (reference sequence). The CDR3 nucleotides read TGCAGTGCTAAAAATTCGGGACTAGCGGGGTCTCAGTTCTTC. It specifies CSAKNSGLAGSQFF.

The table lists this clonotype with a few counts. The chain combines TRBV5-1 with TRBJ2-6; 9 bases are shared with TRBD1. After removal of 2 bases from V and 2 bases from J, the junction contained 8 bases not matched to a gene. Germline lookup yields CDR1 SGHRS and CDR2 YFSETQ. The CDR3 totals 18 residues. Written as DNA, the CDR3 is TGCGCCAGCAGCTTAGGACAGGGGTTAGCTCCTGGGGCCAACGTCCTGACTTTC. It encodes CASSLGQGLAPGANVLTF. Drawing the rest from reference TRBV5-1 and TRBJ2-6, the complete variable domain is KAGVTQTPRYLIKTRGQQVTLSCSPISGHRSVSWYQQTPGQGLQFLFEYFSETQRNKGNFPGRFSGRQFSNSRSEMNVSTLELGDSALYLCASSLGQGLAPGANVLTFGAGSRLTVL.

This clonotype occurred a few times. CDR3 in amino acids: CASSWDPSGAFQETQYF. The CDR3 region has the DNA TGTGCCAGCAGTTGGGACCCTAGCGGGGCCTTCCAAGAGACCCAGTACTTC. This chain connects TRBV6-2 or TRBV6-3 to TRBJ2-5; 9 nucleotides align to TRBD2. CDR1 MNHEY and CDR2 SVGEGT come from the germline V gene. With V trimmed by 4 bases and J by 1 base, 10 bases remained unmatched. This CDR3 comprises 17 residues.

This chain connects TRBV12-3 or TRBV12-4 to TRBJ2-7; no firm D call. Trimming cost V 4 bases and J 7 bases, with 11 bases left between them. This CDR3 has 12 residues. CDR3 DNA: TGTGCCAGCAGTTCCTGGGGTTGGGAGCAGTACTTC. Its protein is CASSSWGWEQYF.

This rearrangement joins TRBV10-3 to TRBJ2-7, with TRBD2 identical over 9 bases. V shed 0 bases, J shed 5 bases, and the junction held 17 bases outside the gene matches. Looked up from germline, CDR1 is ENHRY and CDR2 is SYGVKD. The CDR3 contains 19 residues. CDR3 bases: TGTGCCATCAGTGAGTCGATGGGTCTCTCTGCGGGAGGGCCCCACGAGCAGTACTTC. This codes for CAISESMGLSAGGPHEQYF.

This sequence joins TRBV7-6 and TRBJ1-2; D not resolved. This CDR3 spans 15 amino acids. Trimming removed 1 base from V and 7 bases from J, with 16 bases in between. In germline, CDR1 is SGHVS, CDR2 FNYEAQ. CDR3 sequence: CASSLGSRGEVGYTF. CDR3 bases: TGTGCCAGCAGCTTAGGCTCTCGGGGTGAGGTTGGCTACACCTTC.

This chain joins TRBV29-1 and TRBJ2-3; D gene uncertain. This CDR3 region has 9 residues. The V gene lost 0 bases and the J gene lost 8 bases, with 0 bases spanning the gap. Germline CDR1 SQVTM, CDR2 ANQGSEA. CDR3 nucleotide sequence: TGCAGCGTTGAAGATACGCAGTATTTT. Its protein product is CSVEDTQYF.

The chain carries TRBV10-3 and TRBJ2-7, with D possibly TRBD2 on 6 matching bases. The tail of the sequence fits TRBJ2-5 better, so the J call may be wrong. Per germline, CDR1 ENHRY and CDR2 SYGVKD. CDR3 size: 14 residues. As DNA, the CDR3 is TGTGCCATCAGTCGGGACGGGGAGGAGGAGACCCAGTACTTC. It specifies CAISRDGEEETQYF.

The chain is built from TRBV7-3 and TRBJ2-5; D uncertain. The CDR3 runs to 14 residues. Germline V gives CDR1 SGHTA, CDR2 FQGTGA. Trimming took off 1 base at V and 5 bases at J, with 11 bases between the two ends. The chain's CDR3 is CASSLSILSETQYF. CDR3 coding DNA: TGTGCCAGCAGCTTAAGTATTCTGTCGGAGACCCAGTACTTC.

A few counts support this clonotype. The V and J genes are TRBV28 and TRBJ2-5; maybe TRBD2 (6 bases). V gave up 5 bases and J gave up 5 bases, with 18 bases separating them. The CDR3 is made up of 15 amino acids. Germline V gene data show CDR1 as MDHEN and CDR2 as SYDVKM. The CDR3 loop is CASSLPREVGETQYF. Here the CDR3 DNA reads TGTGCCAGCAGTCTCCCCAGGGAGGTAGGGGAGACCCAGTACTTC.

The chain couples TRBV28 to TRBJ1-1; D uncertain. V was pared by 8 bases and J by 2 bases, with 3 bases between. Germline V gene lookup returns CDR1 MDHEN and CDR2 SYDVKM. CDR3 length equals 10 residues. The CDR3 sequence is CASFNTEAFF. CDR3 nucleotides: TGTGCCAGCTTTAACACTGAAGCTTTCTTT.

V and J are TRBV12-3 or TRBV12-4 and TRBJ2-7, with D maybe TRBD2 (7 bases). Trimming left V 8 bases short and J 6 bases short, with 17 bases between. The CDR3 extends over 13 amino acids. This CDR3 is CASAGGGLSEQYF. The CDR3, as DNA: TGTGCCAGCGCCGGCGGGGGCTTAAGCGAGCAGTACTTC.

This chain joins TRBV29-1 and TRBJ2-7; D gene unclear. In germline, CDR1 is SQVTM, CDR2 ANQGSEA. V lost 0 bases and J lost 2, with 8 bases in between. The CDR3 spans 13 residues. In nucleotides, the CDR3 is TGCAGCGTTGAAGAAGGCAGGACCTACGAGCAGTACTTC. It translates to CSVEEGRTYEQYF.

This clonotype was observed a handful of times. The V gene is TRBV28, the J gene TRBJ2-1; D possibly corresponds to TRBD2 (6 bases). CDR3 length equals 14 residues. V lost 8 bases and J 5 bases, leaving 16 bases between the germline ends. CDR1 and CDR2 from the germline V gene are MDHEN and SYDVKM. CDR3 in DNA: TGTGCCAGCCGCCATGGAGGGGTCGACAATGAGCAGTTCTTC. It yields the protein CASRHGGVDNEQFF.